A selection of T cell receptor beta chains follows, all from one sample in a study of blood T cell repertoires in COVID-19. Profiled with immunoSEQ multiplex PCR; TCRdb holds only in-frame clones, not every one. The table lists 200,000 or so clones, more than 80% of them singletons. Sequencing was performed on PBMCs or T cells enriched from blood (not recorded which). The receptor set was obtained from a middle-aged woman with acute COVID-19. The CDR3 runs from the conserved cysteine through the conserved F or W. Each record gives: clone size, D gene, J gene, V gene, CDR3 protein, CDR3 DNA. The D gene is left open where the match is weak. For some rows the clone size is stated as once, few or many, or as a class when expanded; others skip it.

abundance: -
d_gene: -
j_gene: TRBJ1-1
v_gene: TRBV11-2
CDR3aa: CASSLVRNTEAFF
CDR3nt: TGTGCCAGCAGCTTAGTGAGGAACACTGAAGCTTTCTTT

abundance: -
d_gene: -
j_gene: TRBJ2-2
v_gene: TRBV7-3
CDR3aa: CASSLTVGRGVNTGELFF
CDR3nt: TGTGCCAGCAGCTTAACTGTTGGTCGCGGGGTGAACACCGGGGAGCTGTTTTTT

abundance: -
d_gene: TRBD1
j_gene: TRBJ1-2
v_gene: TRBV5-1
CDR3aa: CASSSQGIEGYTF
CDR3nt: TGCGCCAGCAGCTCACAGGGGATTGAGGGCTACACCTTC

abundance: once
d_gene: -
j_gene: TRBJ2-1
v_gene: TRBV29-1
CDR3aa: CSVALRRSNEQFF
CDR3nt: TGCAGCGTTGCGTTAAGGCGGAGCAATGAGCAGTTCTTC

abundance: -
d_gene: TRBD1
j_gene: TRBJ1-2
v_gene: TRBV5-5
CDR3aa: CASSLEGAAEGGYTF
CDR3nt: TGTGCCAGCAGCTTGGAGGGGGCCGCTGAGGGTGGCTACACCTTC

abundance: -
d_gene: -
j_gene: TRBJ1-4
v_gene: TRBV27
CDR3aa: CASSRVSNEKLFF
CDR3nt: TGTGCCAGCAGTCGGGTCTCTAATGAAAAACTGTTTTTT

abundance: -
d_gene: -
j_gene: TRBJ1-1
v_gene: TRBV5-1
CDR3aa: CASSPGGNTEAFF
CDR3nt: TGCGCCAGCAGCCCTGGTGGCAACACTGAAGCTTTCTTT

abundance: -
d_gene: -
j_gene: TRBJ1-1
v_gene: TRBV5-6
CDR3aa: CASSPGLGARTEAFF
CDR3nt: TGTGCCAGCAGCCCCGGATTGGGGGCGCGAACTGAAGCTTTCTTT

abundance: -
d_gene: -
j_gene: TRBJ1-1
v_gene: TRBV4-1
CDR3aa: CASSQGASGMNTEAFF
CDR3nt: TGCGCCAGCAGCCAAGGGGCCTCGGGGATGAACACTGAAGCTTTCTTT

abundance: once
d_gene: -
j_gene: TRBJ1-1
v_gene: TRBV10-3
CDR3aa: CAISRVGLTNTEAFF
CDR3nt: TGTGCCATCTCCAGAGTCGGACTTACGAACACTGAAGCTTTCTTT

abundance: -
d_gene: TRBD1
j_gene: TRBJ1-2
v_gene: TRBV28
CDR3aa: CASSLSTGGLMNGYTF
CDR3nt: TGTGCCAGCAGTTTATCGACAGGGGGCTTGATGAATGGCTACACCTTC

abundance: -
d_gene: -
j_gene: TRBJ2-2
v_gene: TRBV4-1
CDR3aa: CASSQPAGELFF
CDR3nt: TGCGCCAGCAGCCAACCTGCCGGGGAGCTGTTTTTT

abundance: -
d_gene: TRBD1
j_gene: TRBJ2-7
v_gene: TRBV4-3
CDR3aa: CASSQETGTAISYEQYF
CDR3nt: TGCGCCAGCAGCCAAGAGACCGGGACAGCTATTTCCTACGAGCAGTACTTC

abundance: -
d_gene: TRBD1
j_gene: TRBJ1-5
v_gene: TRBV4-1
CDR3aa: CASSQVRDRADNQPQHF
CDR3nt: TGCGCCAGCAGCCAAGTACGCGACAGGGCCGACAATCAGCCCCAGCATTTT

abundance: once
d_gene: -
j_gene: TRBJ1-2
v_gene: TRBV10-3
CDR3aa: CAISATLTGREGYTF
CDR3nt: TGTGCCATCAGTGCCACACTGACAGGTCGCGAAGGCTACACCTTC

abundance: -
d_gene: -
j_gene: TRBJ1-1
v_gene: TRBV11-2
CDR3aa: CASSSRGGSAEAFF
CDR3nt: TGTGCCAGCAGCTCCCGGGGAGGGAGCGCTGAAGCTTTCTTT

abundance: -
d_gene: -
j_gene: TRBJ2-3
v_gene: TRBV7-8
CDR3aa: CASSLTATDTQYF
CDR3nt: TGTGCCAGCAGCTTAACAGCCACAGATACGCAGTATTTT

abundance: -
d_gene: TRBD2
j_gene: TRBJ2-1
v_gene: TRBV7-3
CDR3aa: CASSLTLAGGPGSEQFF
CDR3nt: TGTGCCAGCAGCTTAACCCTAGCGGGGGGGCCGGGCTCTGAGCAGTTCTTC

abundance: -
d_gene: -
j_gene: TRBJ2-3
v_gene: TRBV7-9
CDR3aa: CASSQTGGSTDTQYF
CDR3nt: TGTGCCAGCAGCCAGACAGGAGGTAGCACAGATACGCAGTATTTT

abundance: -
d_gene: -
j_gene: TRBJ1-1
v_gene: TRBV27
CDR3aa: CASSPYRANTEAFF
CDR3nt: TGTGCCAGCAGTCCGTACAGGGCGAACACTGAAGCTTTCTTT

abundance: -
d_gene: TRBD1
j_gene: TRBJ2-5
v_gene: TRBV5-1
CDR3aa: CASSSHRGRGIETQYF
CDR3nt: TGCGCCAGCAGCTCCCACAGGGGGCGCGGGATAGAGACCCAGTACTTC

abundance: -
d_gene: TRBD2
j_gene: TRBJ2-3
v_gene: TRBV9
CDR3aa: CASSIGTSGGGDTQYF
CDR3nt: TGTGCCAGCAGCATCGGGACTAGCGGGGGGGGAGATACGCAGTATTTT

abundance: -
d_gene: TRBD1
j_gene: TRBJ1-2
v_gene: TRBV5-4
CDR3aa: CASSPLPDRGPGGYTF
CDR3nt: TGTGCCAGCAGCCCGCTGCCGGACAGGGGGCCTGGTGGCTACACCTTC

abundance: -
d_gene: -
j_gene: TRBJ1-5
v_gene: TRBV6-5
CDR3aa: CASRPGGYNQPQHF
CDR3nt: TGTGCCAGCAGGCCGGGGGGATACAATCAGCCCCAGCATTTT

abundance: once
d_gene: TRBD2
j_gene: TRBJ2-1
v_gene: TRBV13
CDR3aa: CASSAGTSGYNEQFF
CDR3nt: TGTGCCAGCAGCGCCGGGACTAGCGGGTACAATGAGCAGTTCTTC

abundance: -
d_gene: -
j_gene: TRBJ1-4
v_gene: TRBV5-1
CDR3aa: CASRFTSGTAASNEKLFF
CDR3nt: TGCGCCAGCAGGTTCACTTCCGGGACTGCCGCCTCTAATGAAAAACTGTTTTTT

abundance: -
d_gene: TRBD1
j_gene: TRBJ2-3
v_gene: TRBV7-2
CDR3aa: CASSSNQGGTDTQYF
CDR3nt: TGTGCCAGCAGCTCGAATCAGGGGGGCACAGATACGCAGTATTTT

abundance: -
d_gene: -
j_gene: TRBJ1-1
v_gene: TRBV18
CDR3aa: CASSPQGNDGTEAFF
CDR3nt: TGTGCCAGCTCACCACAGGGGAATGATGGGACTGAAGCTTTCTTT

abundance: -
d_gene: -
j_gene: TRBJ1-5
v_gene: TRBV2
CDR3aa: CASSEAIRGQPQHF
CDR3nt: TGTGCCAGCAGTGAAGCTATAAGGGGTCAGCCCCAGCATTTT

abundance: -
d_gene: TRBD1
j_gene: TRBJ2-1
v_gene: TRBV2
CDR3aa: CASTKTGGHEQFF
CDR3nt: TGTGCCAGTACAAAAACAGGGGGACATGAGCAGTTCTTC

abundance: -
d_gene: -
j_gene: TRBJ1-4
v_gene: TRBV6-4
CDR3aa: CASSVRGHEKLFF
CDR3nt: TGTGCCAGCAGTGTTAGGGGCCATGAAAAACTGTTTTTT

abundance: -
d_gene: TRBD1
j_gene: TRBJ1-2
v_gene: TRBV12-3/TRBV12-4
CDR3aa: CASRDRVGGYTF
CDR3nt: TGTGCCAGCAGGGACAGGGTTGGTGGCTACACCTTC

abundance: -
d_gene: TRBD2
j_gene: TRBJ2-2
v_gene: TRBV7-6
CDR3aa: CASRELAGTSNTGELFF
CDR3nt: TGTGCCAGCAGAGAACTAGCGGGGACTTCGAACACCGGGGAGCTGTTTTTT

abundance: -
d_gene: TRBD1
j_gene: TRBJ1-3
v_gene: TRBV5-1
CDR3aa: CASSPDRVGNTIYF
CDR3nt: TGCGCCAGCAGCCCCGACAGGGTTGGAAACACCATATATTTT

abundance: once
d_gene: -
j_gene: TRBJ1-1
v_gene: TRBV5-6
CDR3aa: CASSPTVFGMSEAFF
CDR3nt: TGTGCCAGCAGCCCGACAGTTTTTGGGATGTCTGAAGCTTTCTTT

abundance: -
d_gene: -
j_gene: TRBJ2-2
v_gene: TRBV15
CDR3aa: CATSTAGAGELFF
CDR3nt: TGTGCCACCAGCACCGCCGGGGCCGGGGAGCTGTTTTTT

abundance: -
d_gene: -
j_gene: TRBJ1-4
v_gene: TRBV30
CDR3aa: CAWSKGGGNEKLFF
CDR3nt: TGTGCCTGGAGCAAAGGGGGGGGTAATGAAAAACTGTTTTTT

abundance: -
d_gene: TRBD1
j_gene: TRBJ1-1
v_gene: TRBV19
CDR3aa: CATTGGGTEAFF
CDR3nt: TGTGCCACCACAGGGGGTGGCACTGAAGCTTTCTTT

abundance: -
d_gene: -
j_gene: TRBJ1-3
v_gene: TRBV9
CDR3aa: CASSGRQGTIGNTIYF
CDR3nt: TGTGCCAGCAGCGGACGGCAGGGGACAATTGGAAACACCATATATTTT

abundance: -
d_gene: TRBD1
j_gene: TRBJ2-3
v_gene: TRBV7-9
CDR3aa: CASSLGGGTGGDTQYF
CDR3nt: TGTGCCAGCAGCTTAGGAGGAGGGACAGGGGGAGATACGCAGTATTTT

abundance: few
d_gene: -
j_gene: TRBJ1-2
v_gene: TRBV6-2/TRBV6-3
CDR3aa: CASSYWQNYGYTF
CDR3nt: TGTGCCAGCAGTTACTGGCAGAACTATGGCTACACCTTC

abundance: -
d_gene: TRBD1
j_gene: TRBJ1-1
v_gene: TRBV7-2
CDR3aa: CASSFPLTGGTEAFF
CDR3nt: TGTGCCAGCAGCTTCCCCTTGACAGGGGGCACTGAAGCTTTCTTT

abundance: -
d_gene: -
j_gene: TRBJ1-6
v_gene: TRBV11-2
CDR3aa: CASSSAGGGRSSPLHF
CDR3nt: TGTGCCAGCAGCTCCGCCGGCGGAGGGAGGAGTTCACCCCTCCACTTT

abundance: -
d_gene: TRBD1
j_gene: TRBJ1-1
v_gene: TRBV2
CDR3aa: CASRRGVGQTTEAFF
CDR3nt: TGTGCCAGCAGGAGGGGGGTGGGACAGACCACTGAAGCTTTCTTT